The rows below give T cell receptor beta chains drawn from one sample of a study of blood T cell repertoires in COVID-19. This table comes from immunoSEQ multiplex PCR, and its TCRdb copy is limited to in-frame clones, with some not included. The top ten clones hold about 3% of a sample with some 250,000 clones, around 86% of them seen once. The sample comprised peripheral blood. These TCRs come from a woman aged 25 to 45 who had recovered from COVID-19. The CDR3 runs from the conserved cysteine through the conserved F or W. Each record gives: V gene, J gene, CDR3 length, clone size, D gene, CDR3 protein, CDR3 DNA. D genes are given only for firm matches. Clone size, where shown, is once, few, many, or a class for clones that have expanded.

>TRBV6-5|TRBJ2-5|14|NA|NA
CASRRDEITALQYF
TGTGCCAGCAGACGCGACGAGATTACAGCTTTACAGTACTTC
>TRBV24-1|TRBJ2-5|15|once|TRBD1
CATSEASGGTETQYF
TGTGCCACCAGTGAAGCATCAGGGGGCACAGAGACCCAGTACTTC
>TRBV5-6|TRBJ1-2|13|NA|NA
CATQRGADYGYTF
TGTGCCACTCAACGCGGGGCGGACTATGGCTACACCTTC
>TRBV2|TRBJ2-7|15|NA|TRBD1
CASSVTGTGYYEQYF
TGTGCCAGCAGCGTTACCGGGACAGGGTACTACGAGCAGTACTTC
>TRBV2|TRBJ2-2|18|NA|NA
CASSEAPSGYANTGELFF
TGTGCCAGCAGTGAAGCCCCCAGCGGATACGCGAACACCGGGGAGCTGTTTTTT
>TRBV10-3|TRBJ2-1|16|few|TRBD1
CAISDTGTGVYNEQFF
TGTGCCATCAGTGACACCGGGACAGGGGTTTACAATGAGCAGTTCTTC
>TRBV5-6|TRBJ1-1|14|NA|NA
CASSPGWREIEAFF
TGTGCCAGCAGCCCCGGGTGGCGCGAAATTGAAGCTTTCTTT
>TRBV4-2|TRBJ2-2|19|NA|TRBD2
CASSQPGGLAGGGTGELFF
TGTGCCAGCAGCCAACCTGGAGGGCTAGCGGGGGGCGGCACCGGGGAGCTGTTTTTT
>TRBV9|TRBJ1-3|15|NA|NA
CASSVVAGYGNTIYF
TGTGCCAGCAGCGTAGTAGCTGGGTATGGAAACACCATATATTTT
>TRBV30|TRBJ2-4|15|NA|TRBD1
CAWSVGTGEWSIQYF
TGTGCCTGGAGTGTCGGGACAGGGGAATGGAGCATTCAGTACTTC
>TRBV18|TRBJ2-2|15|NA|NA
CASSPPRGATGELFF
TGTGCCAGCTCTCCCCCCCGGGGAGCCACCGGGGAGCTGTTTTTT